This T cell receptor (beta chain) was captured by sequencing in a study of STAT3 mutations in large granular lymphocyte leukemia. About the research overall: Immunosuppressive therapy was given to more than half of T-LGLL patients.

Worth noting for this clone: The antigen is undetermined.

Sequencing was performed with immunoSEQ multiplex PCR; in TCRdb, only in-frame clones are kept and a portion is missing. This table has about 15,000 clones, around 90% appearing once. This CDR3 comprises 12 residues. The ends were cut back, 2 bases at V and 7 bases at J, with 8 bases in the middle. CDR1 is MDHEN, CDR2 SYDVKM, per germline. Study results and limitations: Every T-cell large granular lymphocyte leukemia patient had at least one immunodominant TCR beta clonotype. All newly emerging clones after therapy were STAT3 wild type.

The sample consisted of peripheral blood mononuclear cells. The receptor was derived from a woman in her forties or fifties with T-cell large granular lymphocyte leukemia. Some clones in this sample may be carry-over from other donors' samples. The genes are TRBV28 and TRBJ1-2; no reliable D call. For the CDR3, the DNA is TGTGCCAGCAGTTTACAATCCCGTGGCTACACCTTC. This sequence encodes CASSLQSRGYTF.